Shown below are 11 T cell receptor beta chains from a single sample sequenced in a study of OX40 agonist ivuxolimab in advanced cancers. Clones were read by immunoSEQ multiplex PCR, and TCRdb kept only the in-frame ones, dropping some. The profile covers 70,000 to 100,000 clones, with around 84% appearing a single time and approximately 1.9% taken by the ten largest. Sequenced here: CD4+ or CD8+ T cells sorted from blood, sampled in a trial of the OX40 agonist ivuxolimab. The receptor source for this set is an adult with an advanced solid tumor such as melanoma, head and neck, liver or kidney cancer.

As to this clone: At one end the junction does not follow the germline gene, possibly because of a read error. V gene TRBV19 combines with J gene TRBJ1-5; D not resolved. Germline values: CDR1 LNHDA, CDR2 SQIVND (reference sequence). This CDR3 has 13 amino acids. The CDR3 DNA reads as TGTGCCAGTAGCATAGGCGACTCTCAGCCCCAGCATTTT. It codes for CASSIGDSQPQHF. The full variable domain, its missing parts supplied by reference TRBV19 and TRBJ1-5, is DGGITQSPKYLFRKEGQNVTLSCEQNLNHDAMYWYRQDPGQGLRLIYYSQIVNDFQKGDIAEGYSVSREKKESFPLTVTSAQKNPTAFYLCASSIGDSQPQHFGDGTRLSIL.

The CDR3 coding sequence is TGTGCCAGCAGCGCTGCCCCCGACACCTCTTACGAGCAGTACTTC. Translation: CASSAAPDTSYEQYF. The rearrangement uses TRBV9 and TRBJ2-7; D ambiguous. CDR1 and CDR2 from the germline V gene are SGDLS and YYNGEE. This CDR3 is built from 15 residues. The ends were cut back, 3 bases at V and 4 bases at J, with 17 bases in the middle. Complete variable domain (other parts from reference TRBV9 and TRBJ2-7): DSGVTQTPKHLITATGQRVTLRCSPRSGDLSVYWYQQSLDQGLQFLIQYYNGEERAKGNILERFSAQQFPDLHSELNLSSLELGDSALYFCASSAAPDTSYEQYFGPGTRLTVT.

The chain uses TRBV5-4 and TRBJ2-5, with TRBD1 identical over 8 bases. From germline, CDR1 is SGHNT and CDR2 YYREEE (reference sequence). The CDR3 has 15 amino acids. V dropped 0 bases and J dropped 2; count of bases not matched to a gene: 3. The CDR3 nucleotides read TGTGCCAGCAGCTTGGGACAGGGGCCACAAGAGACCCAGTACTTC. Translating gives CASSLGQGPQETQYF.

The J gene is TRBJ2-7, the V gene TRBV28; TRBD2 aligns across 8 bases. CDR1 MDHEN and CDR2 SYDVKM come from the germline V gene. The CDR3 is 15 residues long. V shed 7 bases, J shed 7 bases, and the junction held 15 bases outside the gene matches. CDR3 DNA sequence: TGTGCCAGCACCTCTACCGGGAGGGCCTCGGGTGAGCAGTACTTC. This gives the protein CASTSTGRASGEQYF.

V and J are TRBV14 and TRBJ2-1; 10 bases are shared with TRBD2. V shed 5 bases, J shed 8 bases, and the junction held 9 bases outside the gene matches. CDR3 length: 15 amino acids. Per germline, CDR1 SGHDN and CDR2 FVKESK. CDR3 loop: CASSYLAGVFDEQFF. CDR3 sequence (DNA): TGTGCCAGCAGCTACCTAGCGGGGGTCTTCGATGAGCAGTTCTTC.

The J gene is TRBJ2-2, the V gene TRBV15, with D uncertain. V lost 8 bases and J 0 bases, leaving 10 bases between the germline ends. This CDR3 contains 14 residues. From germline, CDR1 is LNHNV and CDR2 YYDKDF (reference sequence). The CDR3 reads CATAGDPNTGELFF. The CDR3 coding sequence is TGTGCCACCGCTGGGGATCCGAACACCGGGGAGCTGTTTTTT.

The chain uses TRBV7-3 and TRBJ2-1, with 9 bases identical to TRBD2. Germline CDR1 reads SGHTA; CDR2 reads FQGTGA. There are 16 residues in the CDR3. J was trimmed by 6 bases and V by 5 bases; bases with no gene match: 11. The DNA for the CDR3 is TGTGCCAGCAGCCCTCCGGGAGCGGGAGGAGTCAATGAGCAGTTCTTC. Translating it yields CASSPPGAGGVNEQFF.

The chain links TRBV28 to TRBJ2-7, with 12 bases lining up with TRBD2. Trimming took 4 bases from V and 10 from J; bases not matched to a gene: 2. Germline CDR1 and CDR2: MDHEN and SYDVKM. The CDR3 extends over 12 amino acids. The CDR3 reads CASSSTSGRQYF. The DNA for the CDR3 is TGTGCCAGCAGTTCGACTAGCGGGAGACAGTACTTC.

The sample holds one count of this clone. This chain uses TRBV6-6 with TRBJ2-5; TRBD1 agrees at 9 bases. The tail of the sequence fits TRBJ2-7 better, so the J call may be wrong. The CDR3 runs 14 residues. Germline values: CDR1 MNHNY, CDR2 SVGAGI (reference sequence). Here the CDR3 DNA reads TGTGCCAGCAGCCTGGACAGGGGTAAAGGCGAGCAGTACTTC. Its protein is CASSLDRGKGEQYF.

The V call is TRBV28, the J call TRBJ1-2; 7 nucleotides match TRBD1. Germline CDR1 and CDR2: MDHEN and SYDVKM. There are 15 residues in the CDR3. V lost 3 bases to trimming and J lost 1 base; unmatched junction nucleotides: 5. The CDR3 is CASSLEGANNYGYTF. Here the CDR3 DNA reads TGTGCCAGCAGTTTGGAGGGGGCAAATAACTATGGCTACACCTTC.

The genes are TRBV27 and TRBJ1-2, with D uncertain. Germline CDR1 is MNHEY and CDR2 is SMNVEV (reference sequence). V was clipped by 4 bases and J by 8 bases, with 17 bases between them. This CDR3 spans 14 amino acids. CDR3 DNA sequence: TGTGCCAGCAGTTCACCTACACAGCCCTGGGGCTACACCTTC. Protein sequence: CASSSPTQPWGYTF.